The 14 T cell receptor beta chains below come from one sample, sequenced in a study of control samples from healthy donors and cancer patients. Using immunoSEQ multiplex PCR, the repertoire was profiled, and TCRdb retains in-frame clones only, with some absent. Here the sample spans some 200,000 clones, over 80% being singletons. Sequenced sample: blood. These receptors originate from a man between 18 and 29 years old in good health.

V usage is TRBV24-1 and J usage is TRBJ1-2; no clear D. Trimming stripped 7 bases from V and 4 bases from J, with 15 bases between. The V gene's germline CDR1 is KGHDR and CDR2 SFDVKD. The CDR3 spans 14 residues. DNA for the CDR3: TGTGCCACCAGCTCGGGTCAATCATCCTATGGCTACACCTTC. Its translation: CATSSGQSSYGYTF.

The V and J genes are TRBV3-1 (or the pseudogene TRBV3-2) and TRBJ2-2, with no clear D. V lost 4 bases to trimming and J lost 9 bases, with 6 bases between them. This CDR3 has 11 residues. Germline V gene sequence: CDR1 LGHDT, CDR2 YNNKEL (reference sequence). CDR3 nucleotides: TGTGCCAGCAGCCTTAATAGGGAGCTGTTTTTT. This sequence encodes CASSLNRELFF.

The chain has TRBV7-8 and TRBJ2-5, with TRBD1 matching over 10 bases. Per the germline V gene, CDR1 is SGHVS and CDR2 is FQNEAQ. Trimming cost V 4 bases and J 7 bases; bases outside gene matches: 9. The CDR3 is 15 residues long. The CDR3 protein is CASSSLDRGKGTQYF. The CDR3 nucleotides read TGTGCCAGCAGCTCCCTGGACAGGGGGAAGGGGACCCAGTACTTC.

The J gene is TRBJ2-1, the V gene TRBV19; TRBD2 matches at 13 bases. Germline lookup yields CDR1 LNHDA and CDR2 SQIVND (reference sequence). The CDR3 is made up of 19 amino acids. Trimming removed 3 bases from V and 0 bases from J; junction bases left unmatched: 8. DNA for the CDR3: TGTGCCAGTAGTATGGGACTAGCGGGGTCAACACGCTCCTACAATGAGCAGTTCTTC. Encoded protein: CASSMGLAGSTRSYNEQFF.

This chain uses TRBV9 with TRBJ2-7, with unresolved D. The germline V gene encodes CDR1 SGDLS and CDR2 YYNGEE. The germline V and J ends were trimmed by 0 bases and 0 bases, with 10 bases remaining between them. The CDR3 loop spans 15 amino acids. CDR3 protein: CASSVGMVSSYEQYF. Here the CDR3 DNA reads TGTGCCAGCAGCGTAGGAATGGTAAGCTCCTACGAGCAGTACTTC.

The chain employs TRBV27 and TRBJ2-1; D unresolved. From germline, CDR1 is MNHEY and CDR2 SMNVEV (reference sequence). Trimming removed 4 bases from V and 0 bases from J, with 13 bases in between. This CDR3 comprises 16 residues. The CDR3 bases are TGTGCCAGCAGTTCCCCCAGGACCACCTCCTACAATGAGCAGTTCTTC. Translated: CASSSPRTTSYNEQFF.

This sequence joins TRBV2 and TRBJ2-2; 8 nucleotides line up with TRBD1. Trimming took 6 bases from V and 1 from J; bases not matched to a gene: 4. The CDR3 is made up of 15 amino acids. The germline CDR1 and CDR2 sequences are SNHLY and FYNNEI. DNA of the CDR3: TGTGCCAGCAGCGCCGGGACAGGGAACACCGGGGAGCTGTTTTTT. It codes for CASSAGTGNTGELFF.

The rearrangement joins TRBV10-3 to TRBJ1-5, with unresolved D. Germline-derived CDR1 and CDR2 are ENHRY and SYGVKD. This CDR3 spans 16 amino acids. V was pared by 8 bases and J by 0 bases, with 17 bases between. Here the CDR3 DNA reads TGTGCCATCTCCTTGGGTCCGCCATATAGCAATCAGCCCCAGCATTTT. This sequence encodes CAISLGPPYSNQPQHF.

V usage is TRBV7-3 and J usage is TRBJ2-2; TRBD1 matches at 8 bases. The V segment lost 5 bases and the J segment 2 bases; nucleotides outside the gene matches: 7. This CDR3 is 16 amino acids long. CDR1 is SGHTA, CDR2 FQGTGA, per germline. CDR3 protein: CASSPPGGPNTGELFF. The CDR3 nucleotides read TGTGCCAGCAGCCCCCCAGGGGGCCCAAACACCGGGGAGCTGTTTTTT.

A single count supports this clone. The V gene is TRBV2, the J gene TRBJ2-1; no firm D call. Per the germline V gene, CDR1 is SNHLY and CDR2 is FYNNEI. The CDR3 spans 12 residues. Trimming cost V 5 bases and J 7 bases, with 9 bases left between them. For the CDR3, the DNA is TGTGCCAGCAGTACGATGGGAAATGAGCAGTTCTTC. Protein product: CASSTMGNEQFF.

The count of this clone is one. J is TRBJ1-6 and V is TRBV4-1; D unclear. Germline lookup yields CDR1 MGHRA and CDR2 YSYEKL. The V end was cut by 1 base, the J end by 7 bases, with 8 bases between. This CDR3 has 14 amino acids. As DNA, the CDR3 is TGCGCCAGCAGCCAAGGGAGCCTAAATTCACCCCTCCACTTT. Translated, it gives CASSQGSLNSPLHF.

The chain employs TRBV6-5 and TRBJ1-2; D not resolved. Trimming took off 6 bases at V and 0 bases at J, with 14 bases between the two ends. There are 15 residues in the CDR3. In germline, CDR1 is MNHEY, CDR2 SVGAGI. The CDR3 is CASSLHPAANYGYTF. CDR3 sequence (DNA): TGTGCCAGCAGCCTACACCCCGCGGCTAACTATGGCTACACCTTC.

This rearrangement joins TRBV4-1 to TRBJ2-7; D unresolved. This CDR3 is built from 20 residues. V lost 2 bases, J lost 6 bases, and 32 bases lay in between. Germline CDR1 reads MGHRA; CDR2 reads YSYEKL. CDR3 residues: CASSQTPNNLIGRWGVEQYF. The CDR3 DNA follows: TGCGCCAGCAGCCAAACGCCAAATAACCTTATTGGCCGATGGGGTGTCGAGCAGTACTTC.

This clone was seen a single time. The rearrangement links TRBV10-3 to TRBJ1-1; a possible D gene is TRBD1 (6 bases). The V and J ends lost 3 bases and 3 bases respectively, with 11 bases between them. This CDR3 has 14 residues. Germline values: CDR1 ENHRY, CDR2 SYGVKD. CDR3: CAISDGGGDTEAFF. The CDR3 DNA reads TGTGCCATCAGTGACGGGGGCGGGGACACTGAAGCTTTCTTT.